This T cell receptor beta chain was profiled in a study of CD8+CD57+ T cells in acquired aplastic anemia. Turning to the study itself: Mean DNA quantity obtained from sorted CD4+ and CD8+ cells was 3 to 3.5 ug.

This clonotype was seen many times. Using genomic DNA as the template, TCR beta VDJ and CDR3 profiling was carried out. TCRdb ran MiXCR on the reads and lists one entry per CDR3 protein. The sample contains tens of thousands of distinct CDR3 sequences, around 42% of which appear only once. Sequenced: sorted CD4+, CD8+, or CD8+CD57+ T cells (not recorded which) from PBMCs. The receptor was isolated from a human donor in good health, serving as a control.

The CDR3 spells CASSPFSGGEKLFF. The DNA of the CDR3 is TGTGCCAGCAGTCCCTTCAGTGGCGGTGAAAAACTGTTTTTT. This chain links TRBV6-1 with TRBJ1-4, with D unresolved. There are 14 residues in the CDR3. V lost 5 bases, J lost 7 bases, and 14 bases lay in between. From germline, CDR1 is MNHNS and CDR2 SASEGT.